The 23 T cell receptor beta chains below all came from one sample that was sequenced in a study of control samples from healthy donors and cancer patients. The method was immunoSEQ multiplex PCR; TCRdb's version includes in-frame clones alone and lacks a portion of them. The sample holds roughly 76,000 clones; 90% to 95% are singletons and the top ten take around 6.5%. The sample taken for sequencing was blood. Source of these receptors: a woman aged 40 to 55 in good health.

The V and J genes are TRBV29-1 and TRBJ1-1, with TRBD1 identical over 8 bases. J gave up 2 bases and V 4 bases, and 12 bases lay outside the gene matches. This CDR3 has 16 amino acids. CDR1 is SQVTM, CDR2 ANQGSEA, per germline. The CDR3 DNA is TGCAGCGTTGCCGGGTCGGTGACAGGGGTTAACACTGAAGCTTTCTTT. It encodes CSVAGSVTGVNTEAFF.

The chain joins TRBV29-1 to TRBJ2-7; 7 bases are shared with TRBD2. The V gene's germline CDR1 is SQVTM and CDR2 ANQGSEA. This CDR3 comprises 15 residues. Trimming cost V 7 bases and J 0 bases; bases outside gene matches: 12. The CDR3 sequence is CSGDVWRGSSYEQYF. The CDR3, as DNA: TGCAGCGGGGACGTTTGGCGCGGGAGCTCCTACGAGCAGTACTTC.

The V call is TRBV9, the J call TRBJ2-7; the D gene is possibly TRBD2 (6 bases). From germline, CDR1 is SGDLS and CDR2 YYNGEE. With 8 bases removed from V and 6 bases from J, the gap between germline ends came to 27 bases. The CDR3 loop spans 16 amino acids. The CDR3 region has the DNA TGTGCCAGACGCCTGGGGGGTAGGTCCCAGAAATGCGAGCAGTACTTC. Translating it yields CARRLGGRSQKCEQYF.

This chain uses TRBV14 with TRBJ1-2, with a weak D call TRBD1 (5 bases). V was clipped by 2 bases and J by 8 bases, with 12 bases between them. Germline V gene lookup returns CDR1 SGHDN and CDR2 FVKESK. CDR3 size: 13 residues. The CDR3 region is CASSQIRAGGYTF. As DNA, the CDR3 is TGTGCCAGCAGCCAAATCAGGGCAGGAGGCTACACCTTC.

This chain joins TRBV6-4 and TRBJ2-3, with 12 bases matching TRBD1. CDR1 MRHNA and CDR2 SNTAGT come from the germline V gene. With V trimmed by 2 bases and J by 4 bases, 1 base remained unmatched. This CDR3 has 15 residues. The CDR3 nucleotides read TGTGCCAGCAGTGACGGGACAGGGGGCGCAGATACGCAGTATTTT. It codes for CASSDGTGGADTQYF.

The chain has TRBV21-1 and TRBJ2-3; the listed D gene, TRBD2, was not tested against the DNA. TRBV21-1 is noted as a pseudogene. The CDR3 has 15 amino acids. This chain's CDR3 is CASSKQRSPTDTQYF. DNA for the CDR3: TGTGCCAGCAGCAAACAGCGGAGCCCCACAGATACGCAGTATTTT.

CDR3 coding DNA: TGCGCCAGCAGAAGCTTAGAGAAGAAATATCGTAAGCAGTTCTTC. Protein product: CASRSLEKKYRKQFF. This chain connects TRBV5-1 to TRBJ2-1; D uncertain. Germline lookup yields CDR1 SGHRS and CDR2 YFSETQ. The CDR3 loop spans 15 amino acids. V gave up 5 bases and J gave up 11 bases, with 23 bases separating them.

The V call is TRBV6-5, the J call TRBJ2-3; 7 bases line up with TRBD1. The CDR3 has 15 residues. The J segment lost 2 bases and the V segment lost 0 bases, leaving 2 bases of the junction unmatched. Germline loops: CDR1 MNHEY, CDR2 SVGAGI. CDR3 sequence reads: CASSYSGQPTDTQYF. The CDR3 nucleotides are TGTGCCAGCAGTTACTCGGGACAGCCCACAGATACGCAGTATTTT.

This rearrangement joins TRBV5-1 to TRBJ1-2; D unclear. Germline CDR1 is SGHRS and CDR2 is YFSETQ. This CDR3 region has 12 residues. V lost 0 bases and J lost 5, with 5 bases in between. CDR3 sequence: CASSLEHYGYTF. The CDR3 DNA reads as TGCGCCAGCAGCTTGGAACATTATGGCTACACCTTC. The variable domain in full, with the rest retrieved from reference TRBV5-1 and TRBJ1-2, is KAGVTQTPRYLIKTRGQQVTLSCSPISGHRSVSWYQQTPGQGLQFLFEYFSETQRNKGNFPGRFSGRQFSNSRSEMNVSTLELGDSALYLCASSLEHYGYTFGSGTRLTVV.

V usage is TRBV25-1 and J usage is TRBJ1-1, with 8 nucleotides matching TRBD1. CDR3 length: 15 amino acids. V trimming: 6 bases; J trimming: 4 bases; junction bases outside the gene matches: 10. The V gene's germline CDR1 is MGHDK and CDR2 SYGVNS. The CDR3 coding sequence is TGTGCCAGCAGCGCATTACAGGGGGTTGGCACTGAAGCTTTCTTT. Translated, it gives CASSALQGVGTEAFF.

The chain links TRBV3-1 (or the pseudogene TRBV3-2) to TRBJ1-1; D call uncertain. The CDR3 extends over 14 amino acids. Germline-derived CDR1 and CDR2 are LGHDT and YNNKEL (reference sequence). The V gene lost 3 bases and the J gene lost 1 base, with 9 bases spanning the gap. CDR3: CASSQTFSNTEAFF. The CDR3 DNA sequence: TGTGCCAGCAGCCAGACCTTTTCGAACACTGAAGCTTTCTTT.

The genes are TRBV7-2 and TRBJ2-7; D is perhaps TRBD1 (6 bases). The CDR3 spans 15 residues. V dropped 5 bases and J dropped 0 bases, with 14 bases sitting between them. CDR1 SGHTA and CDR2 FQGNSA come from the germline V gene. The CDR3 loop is CASSLFGGPSYEQYF. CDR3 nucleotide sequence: TGTGCCAGCAGCCTTTTTGGGGGCCCCTCCTACGAGCAGTACTTC.

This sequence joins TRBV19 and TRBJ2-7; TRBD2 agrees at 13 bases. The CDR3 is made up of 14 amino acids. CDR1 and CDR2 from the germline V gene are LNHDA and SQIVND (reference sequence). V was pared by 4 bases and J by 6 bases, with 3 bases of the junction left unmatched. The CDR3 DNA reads TGTGCCAGTAGTACGTGGACTAGCGGGAGCGAGCAGTACTTC. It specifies CASSTWTSGSEQYF.

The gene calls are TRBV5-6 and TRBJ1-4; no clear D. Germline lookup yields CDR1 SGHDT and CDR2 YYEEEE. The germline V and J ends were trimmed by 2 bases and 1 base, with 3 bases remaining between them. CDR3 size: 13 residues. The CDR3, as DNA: TGTGCCAGCAGCTTAAGAACTAATGAAAAACTGTTTTTT. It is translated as CASSLRTNEKLFF.

The CDR3 nucleotides are TGCGCCAGCACGGACAGGGGCGGTTCTGAAAAACTGTTTTTT. This translates into CASTDRGGSEKLFF. The gene calls are TRBV5-1 and TRBJ1-4; TRBD1 agrees at 9 bases. The germline V gene has CDR1 SGHRS and CDR2 YFSETQ. The J segment lost 7 bases and the V segment lost 6 bases, leaving 7 bases of the junction unmatched. The CDR3 runs 14 residues.

The CDR3 here is CAWSVQFGANVLTF. The CDR3 DNA is TGTGCCTGGAGTGTTCAGTTCGGGGCCAACGTCCTGACTTTC. This sequence joins TRBV30 and TRBJ2-6; D ambiguous. The CDR3 is made up of 14 amino acids. Trimming shortened V by 0 bases and J by 4 bases, and 7 bases separated the two germline ends. Germline-derived CDR1 and CDR2 are GTSNPN and SVGIG (reference sequence).

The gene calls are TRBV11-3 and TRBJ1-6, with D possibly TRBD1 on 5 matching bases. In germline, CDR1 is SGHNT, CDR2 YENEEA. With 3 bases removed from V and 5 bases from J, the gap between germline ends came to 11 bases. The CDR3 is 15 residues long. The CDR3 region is CASSLRDPDNSPLHF. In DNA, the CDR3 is TGTGCCAGCAGCTTGCGGGACCCCGATAATTCACCCCTCCACTTT.

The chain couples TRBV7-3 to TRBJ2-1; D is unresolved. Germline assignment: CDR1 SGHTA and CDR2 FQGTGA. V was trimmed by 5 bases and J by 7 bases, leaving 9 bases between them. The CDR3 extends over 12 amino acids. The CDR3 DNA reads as TGTGCCAGCAGCCTCACCGGTAATGAGCAGTTCTTC. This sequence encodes CASSLTGNEQFF.

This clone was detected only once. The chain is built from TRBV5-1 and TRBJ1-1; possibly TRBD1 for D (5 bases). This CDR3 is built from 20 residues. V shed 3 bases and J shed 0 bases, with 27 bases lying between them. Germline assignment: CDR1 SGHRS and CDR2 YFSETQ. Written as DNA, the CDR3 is TGCGCCAGCAGCTCTACCGTACAAGCGGGGGTAGGGGCAATGAACACTGAAGCTTTCTTT. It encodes CASSSTVQAGVGAMNTEAFF.

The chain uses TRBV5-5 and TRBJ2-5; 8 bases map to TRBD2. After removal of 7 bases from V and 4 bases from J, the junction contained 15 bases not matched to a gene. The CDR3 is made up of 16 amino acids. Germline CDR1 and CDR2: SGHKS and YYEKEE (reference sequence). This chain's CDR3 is CASGGGGAGVRETQYF. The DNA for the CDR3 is TGTGCCAGCGGGGGAGGCGGAGCGGGAGTTCGAGAGACCCAGTACTTC.

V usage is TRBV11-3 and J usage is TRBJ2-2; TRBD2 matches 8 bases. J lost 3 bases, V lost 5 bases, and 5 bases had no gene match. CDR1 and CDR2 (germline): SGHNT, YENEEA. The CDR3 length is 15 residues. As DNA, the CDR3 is TGTGCCAGCAGCGCAAGCGGGGGACACACCGGGGAGCTGTTTTTT. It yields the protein CASSASGGHTGELFF.

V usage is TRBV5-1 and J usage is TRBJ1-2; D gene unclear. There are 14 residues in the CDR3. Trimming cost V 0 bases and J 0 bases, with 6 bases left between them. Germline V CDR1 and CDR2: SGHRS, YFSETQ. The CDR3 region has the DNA TGCGCCAGCAGCTTGGAGGAGGCTAACTATGGCTACACCTTC. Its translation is CASSLEEANYGYTF.

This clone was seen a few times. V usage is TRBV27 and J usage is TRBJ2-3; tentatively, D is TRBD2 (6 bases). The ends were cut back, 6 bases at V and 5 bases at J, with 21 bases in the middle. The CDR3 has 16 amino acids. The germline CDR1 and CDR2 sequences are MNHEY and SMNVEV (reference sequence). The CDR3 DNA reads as TGTGCCAGCAGCCCAGAGACTAGTCCGCTGGGAGATACGCAGTATTTT. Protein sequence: CASSPETSPLGDTQYF.